The 26 T cell receptor beta chains below all came from one sample that was sequenced in a study of response to subunit inactivated influenza vaccine. TCRdb re-called the RT-PCR reads through MiXCR, storing one row per CDR3 protein. The table includes around 490,000 distinct CDR3 sequences, about 7.6% detected once. The sequenced sample was PBMCs from blood, obtained less than 30 months after vaccination. The receptors stem from a man aged 50 to 69 who received an inactivated influenza vaccine.

At least ten counts were recorded for this clonotype. J is TRBJ2-7 and V is TRBV20-1; unclear D gene. The CDR3 has 10 amino acids. V lost 5 bases and J lost 6, with 8 bases in between. Germline CDR1 DFQATT, CDR2 SNEGSKA (reference sequence). CDR3 residues: CSAQRFEQYF. CDR3 DNA sequence: TGCAGTGCTCAAAGGTTCGAGCAGTACTTC.

The chain carries TRBV6-2 or TRBV6-3 and TRBJ2-3; D is unclear. V shed 0 bases and J shed 0 bases, with 10 bases lying between them. Germline lookup yields CDR1 MNHEY and CDR2 SVGEGT. The CDR3 totals 16 residues. This chain's CDR3 is CASSYSQATSTDTQYF. The CDR3 bases are TGTGCCAGCAGTTACTCTCAGGCGACTAGCACAGATACGCAGTATTTT.

This clonotype was seen more than once but under ten times. This chain joins TRBV2 and TRBJ2-3; no definite D call. Trimming cost V 4 bases and J 1 base, with 12 bases left between them. Germline loops: CDR1 SNHLY, CDR2 FYNNEI. The CDR3 sequence is 15 residues long. The DNA of the CDR3 is TGTGCCAGCAGTGCAGCGACTCAGGGCACAGATACGCAGTATTTT. Its translation is CASSAATQGTDTQYF.

The CDR3 nucleotides are TGTGCCAGCAGCTTAGGAACCACCAACTATGGCTACACCTTC. Its protein product is CASSLGTTNYGYTF. The chain recombines TRBV7-9 with TRBJ1-2; no clear D. The CDR3 is 14 amino acids. CDR1 SEHNR and CDR2 FQNEAQ come from the germline V gene (reference sequence). V was shortened by 1 base and J by 2 bases, with 8 bases between the two germline ends.

The sample holds a few counts of this clonotype. The CDR3 coding sequence is TGTGCCAGCAGTTTTGAGGACACCTCGTTTTATCCGCAGTATTTT. Amino acids: CASSFEDTSFYPQYF. V and J are TRBV12-3 or TRBV12-4 and TRBJ2-3; maybe TRBD1 (5 bases). Trimming stripped 3 bases from V and 10 bases from J, with 20 bases between. The CDR3 totals 15 residues.

The table lists this clonotype with a few counts. V gene TRBV6-2 or TRBV6-3 combines with J gene TRBJ2-5; 9 bases agree with TRBD2. Germline values: CDR1 MNHEY, CDR2 SVGEGT. This CDR3 spans 14 amino acids. V was clipped by 2 bases and J by 6 bases; unmatched bases: 4. CDR3 DNA sequence: TGTGCCAGCAGTTACCTACTAGCGGGCCAGACCCAGTACTTC. Translating gives CASSYLLAGQTQYF.

The chain is built from TRBV7-3 and TRBJ2-2; 11 bases map to TRBD2. The CDR3 runs to 16 residues. CDR1 and CDR2 (germline): SGHTA, FQGTGA. V shed 5 bases and J 4 bases; nucleotides not matched to a gene: 6. Here the CDR3 reads CASSVLAGAVTGELFF. DNA for the CDR3: TGTGCCAGCAGCGTACTAGCGGGAGCGGTCACCGGGGAGCTGTTTTTT. The full variable domain, rest sourced from reference TRBV7-3 and TRBJ2-2, is GAGVSQTPSNKVTEKGKYVELRCDPISGHTALYWYRQSLGQGPEFLIYFQGTGAADDSGLPNDRFFAVRPEGSVSTLKIQRTERGDSAVYLCASSVLAGAVTGELFFGEGSRLTVL.

The V gene is TRBV29-1, the J gene TRBJ1-2, with 7 bases fitting TRBD1. The ends lost 0 bases at V and 2 bases at J; junction bases unmatched: 6. This CDR3 contains 15 residues. Germline assignment: CDR1 SQVTM and CDR2 ANQGSEA. The CDR3 region is CSVEETGSLNYGYTF. CDR3 coding DNA: TGCAGCGTTGAAGAGACAGGGTCGTTAAACTATGGCTACACCTTC.

The gene calls are TRBV20-1 and TRBJ1-2; D may be TRBD1 (5 bases). This CDR3 has 15 residues. The ends were cut back, 3 bases at V and 2 bases at J, with 16 bases in the middle. Germline values: CDR1 DFQATT, CDR2 SNEGSKA (reference sequence). Here the CDR3 reads CSARDPRGANYGYTF. The CDR3, as DNA: TGCAGTGCTAGGGACCCAAGGGGAGCCAACTATGGCTACACCTTC.

In its sample, this clonotype was seen many times. The DNA of the CDR3 is TGTGCCAGCAGTGAAGGGACTAGCGGGAGATACGAGCAGTACTTC. Translation gives CASSEGTSGRYEQYF. The V call is TRBV2, the J call TRBJ2-7; 13 nucleotides match TRBD2. Germline CDR1 SNHLY, CDR2 FYNNEI. This CDR3 comprises 15 residues. V lost 1 base to trimming and J lost 4 bases; unmatched junction nucleotides: 1.

This clonotype appeared many times. The J gene is TRBJ1-3, the V gene TRBV12-3 or TRBV12-4, with D hard to call. The CDR3 loop spans 15 amino acids. With 5 bases removed from V and 0 bases from J, the gap between germline ends came to 11 bases. The CDR3 bases are TGTGCCAGCAGTCGAATCAGCAACTCTGGAAACACCATATATTTT. Translated, it gives CASSRISNSGNTIYF.

The chain carries TRBV12-3 or TRBV12-4 and TRBJ2-7, with TRBD2 identical over 8 bases. The CDR3 is 14 amino acids. V lost 1 base to trimming and J lost 12 bases; unmatched junction nucleotides: 11. The CDR3 region is CASSLGLAINRRYF. CDR3 nucleotides: TGTGCCAGCAGTTTAGGACTAGCGATAAATCGTCGGTACTTC.

The CDR3 is CASSLPSGTVSYNEQFF. CDR3 in DNA: TGTGCCAGCAGCCTGCCTTCCGGGACAGTTTCCTACAATGAGCAGTTCTTC. The rearrangement uses TRBV7-6 and TRBJ2-1; 7 bases are shared with TRBD1. Trimming removed 5 bases from V and 1 base from J; junction bases left unmatched: 11. This CDR3 region has 17 residues. Germline values: CDR1 SGHVS, CDR2 FNYEAQ.

The genes are TRBV6-5 and TRBJ1-3, with D possibly matching TRBD1 (5 bases). Trimming stripped 2 bases from V and 1 base from J, with 9 bases between. CDR1 and CDR2 from the germline V gene are MNHEY and SVGAGI. The CDR3 consists of 15 residues. The CDR3 DNA reads as TGTGCCAGCAGTTACAGGGGAGGGTCTGGAAACACCATATATTTT. Amino acid sequence: CASSYRGGSGNTIYF.

Ten or more counts support this clonotype. The chain uses TRBV5-1 and TRBJ2-1, with D perhaps TRBD1 or TRBD2 (5 bases each). The CDR3 length is 16 residues. Germline loops: CDR1 SGHRS, CDR2 YFSETQ. V dropped 4 bases and J dropped 5 bases, with 19 bases sitting between them. The CDR3 DNA follows: TGCGCCAGCAGCCTCATCTACGGGGCAGCGGACAATGAGCAGTTCTTC. Its protein product is CASSLIYGAADNEQFF.

This clonotype was detected only a few times. The chain links TRBV7-8 to TRBJ2-3; D ambiguous. The ends were cut back, 2 bases at V and 7 bases at J, with 7 bases in the middle. Germline V gene data show CDR1 as SGHVS and CDR2 as FQNEAQ. The CDR3 runs to 12 residues. The CDR3 here is CASSLKSYTQYF. In nucleotides, the CDR3 is TGTGCCAGCAGCTTAAAATCGTATACGCAGTATTTT.

In its sample, this clonotype was seen a few times. CDR3 amino acids: CATGTSGTRIFTGELFF. The CDR3 region has the DNA TGTGCCACCGGGACTAGCGGGACACGAATATTCACCGGGGAGCTGTTTTTT. The rearrangement links TRBV28 to TRBJ2-2; 13 bases are a match to TRBD2. V dropped 10 bases and J dropped 4; count of bases not matched to a gene: 12. CDR3 length equals 17 residues. Germline V gives CDR1 MDHEN, CDR2 SYDVKM.

CDR3 residues: CASSSGTGSAAGYNEQFF. The DNA for the CDR3 is TGTGCCAGCAGCTCCGGGACAGGGAGTGCCGCGGGCTACAATGAGCAGTTCTTC. This sequence joins TRBV11-1 and TRBJ2-1; 9 bases are a match to TRBD1. CDR1 is SGHAT and CDR2 is FQDESV in the germline V gene (reference sequence). The CDR3 is 18 amino acids. V lost 4 bases to trimming and J lost 3 bases; unmatched junction nucleotides: 13.

The sample holds a few counts of this clonotype. This chain uses TRBV12-3 or TRBV12-4 with TRBJ2-4; D ambiguous. There are 13 residues in the CDR3. Between the trimmed V and J ends, which lost 3 bases and 8 bases, there was a span of 11 bases. The CDR3 nucleotides are TGTGCCAGCAGTTTTGGCCTGGAAGACATTCAGTACTTC. Translated: CASSFGLEDIQYF.

The chain combines TRBV20-1 with TRBJ1-4; D unclear. The V end was cut by 0 bases, the J end by 0 bases, with 8 bases between. The CDR3 covers 15 residues. Germline V gene lookup returns CDR1 DFQATT and CDR2 SNEGSKA (reference sequence). CDR3 sequence: CSARDLRATNEKLFF. CDR3 nucleotides: TGCAGTGCTAGAGATCTAAGGGCAACTAATGAAAAACTGTTTTTT.

This clonotype was recorded a few times. This rearrangement joins TRBV4-3 to TRBJ2-7; the D gene is possibly TRBD1 (6 bases). The CDR3 is 16 amino acids. V gave up 4 bases and J gave up 3 bases, with 19 bases separating them. Germline CDR1 reads LGHNA; CDR2 reads YSLEER. This CDR3 is CASSLSTGSPHYEQYF. The CDR3 bases are TGCGCCAGCAGCCTATCCACAGGGTCCCCACACTACGAGCAGTACTTC.

This clonotype was recorded many times. V usage is TRBV12-3 or TRBV12-4 and J usage is TRBJ2-5; D call uncertain. CDR3 length: 14 residues. With 3 bases removed from V and 1 base from J, the gap between germline ends came to 9 bases. CDR3 region: CASSLGGGQETQYF. The CDR3 nucleotides are TGTGCCAGCAGTTTGGGCGGTGGCCAAGAGACCCAGTACTTC.

This clonotype occurred a few times. This chain joins TRBV10-3 and TRBJ2-1, with TRBD2 identical over 7 bases. Germline V CDR1 and CDR2: ENHRY, SYGVKD. The CDR3 consists of 17 residues. V lost 6 bases to trimming and J lost 0 bases; unmatched junction nucleotides: 11. Written as DNA, the CDR3 is TGTGCCATCAGCTCCTCGGGGGGAGCGAGCTCCTACAATGAGCAGTTCTTC. It specifies CAISSSGGASSYNEQFF.

This clonotype was seen just once. At one boundary the junction diverges from the germline segment, which might be a read error. This chain connects TRBV5-1 to TRBJ2-4; possible D gene TRBD1, 6 bases. The CDR3 loop spans 14 amino acids. Germline V CDR1 and CDR2: SGHRS, YFSETQ. The CDR3 region is CASGLAARGNIQYF. The CDR3 DNA sequence: TGCGCCAGCGGCTTGGCTGCCAGGGGAAACATTCAGTACTTC.

CDR3 bases: TGTGCCAGCAGTTCTTCCGGGCTCGAGCAGTACTTC. It codes for CASSSSGLEQYF. J is TRBJ2-7 and V is TRBV12-3 or TRBV12-4; D gene unclear. This CDR3 region has 12 residues. Deletions cut 4 bases from V and 6 bases from J, with 10 bases between.

This clonotype was picked up a small number of times. The V call is TRBV20-1, the J call TRBJ2-3; D could derive from TRBD1 or TRBD2 (5 bases each). The germline V gene encodes CDR1 DFQATT and CDR2 SNEGSKA (reference sequence). The CDR3 runs 15 residues. V dropped 6 bases and J dropped 2 bases, with 18 bases sitting between them. CDR3 sequence: CSAKRPQGVTDTQYF. The CDR3 coding sequence is TGCAGTGCGAAGCGCCCCCAGGGAGTCACAGATACGCAGTATTTT.